This is a list of T cell receptor beta chains from one sample in a study of technical replicates of blood from a few donors. Method: immunoSEQ multiplex PCR; TCRdb's copy keeps in-frame clones and lacks some. The sample includes about 83,000 clones, around 96% of them seen just once. Sequencing was performed on T cells isolated from PBMCs. Receptors originate from a human donor in good health. CDR3s include the opening cysteine and the closing phenylalanine or tryptophan. D genes are given only for firm matches. Rows give clone size only sometimes, using once, few, many, or a class for an expanded clone.

d_gene: TRBD1; abundance: -; j_gene: TRBJ1-2; v_gene: TRBV4-3; CDR3nt: TGCGCCAGCAGTAGGGGCAAAGGCGACAGGGCGGCCTATGGCTACACCTTC; CDR3aa: CASSRGKGDRAAYGYTF
d_gene: TRBD1; abundance: -; j_gene: TRBJ1-2; v_gene: TRBV7-9; CDR3nt: TGTGCCAGCAGCATAACAGGGGGTTCGGATAACTATGGCTACACCTTC; CDR3aa: CASSITGGSDNYGYTF
d_gene: -; abundance: -; j_gene: TRBJ2-1; v_gene: TRBV4-3; CDR3nt: TGCGCCAGCAGCCAAGAGTGGGTAGCGGCTTACTCCAGCTCCTACAATGAGCAGTTCTTC; CDR3aa: CASSQEWVAAYSSSYNEQFF
d_gene: -; abundance: -; j_gene: TRBJ1-2; v_gene: TRBV29-1; CDR3nt: TGCAGCGTTGAAGGGGGGCATGGCTACACCTTC; CDR3aa: CSVEGGHGYTF
d_gene: TRBD2; abundance: -; j_gene: TRBJ2-1; v_gene: TRBV7-8; CDR3nt: TGTGCCAGCAGTGCACCGATAGCGGGATATGAGCAGTTCTTC; CDR3aa: CASSAPIAGYEQFF
d_gene: TRBD1; abundance: -; j_gene: TRBJ2-5; v_gene: TRBV4-2; CDR3nt: TGTGCCAGCAGCCAGTTAACAGGGGTAGAGACCCAGTACTTC; CDR3aa: CASSQLTGVETQYF
d_gene: -; abundance: -; j_gene: TRBJ1-1; v_gene: TRBV7-2; CDR3nt: TGTGCCAGCAGCTTACAGGGCTTGGACACTGAAGCTTTCTTT; CDR3aa: CASSLQGLDTEAFF
d_gene: -; abundance: -; j_gene: TRBJ1-4; v_gene: TRBV27; CDR3nt: TGTGCCAGCAGTACCCGGGGAAATGAAAAACTGTTTTTT; CDR3aa: CASSTRGNEKLFF
d_gene: -; abundance: -; j_gene: TRBJ2-7; v_gene: TRBV11-3; CDR3nt: TGTGCCAGCAGCCCCCGGGACAAGACCTACGAGCAGTACTTC; CDR3aa: CASSPRDKTYEQYF
d_gene: -; abundance: -; j_gene: TRBJ2-2; v_gene: TRBV28; CDR3nt: TGTGCCAGCCAAGAGTTAGGGGTTGACACCGGGGAGCTGTTTTTT; CDR3aa: CASQELGVDTGELFF
d_gene: TRBD2; abundance: -; j_gene: TRBJ2-1; v_gene: TRBV11-2; CDR3nt: TGTGCCAGCAGCGGACTAGCGTTAGTGGGGCAGTTCTTC; CDR3aa: CASSGLALVGQFF
d_gene: TRBD1; abundance: -; j_gene: TRBJ2-7; v_gene: TRBV9; CDR3nt: TGTGCCAGCAGCGTGACGGGACAGGGGGTTTTCTACGAGCAGTACTTC; CDR3aa: CASSVTGQGVFYEQYF
d_gene: TRBD1; abundance: -; j_gene: TRBJ1-1; v_gene: TRBV27; CDR3nt: TGTGCCAGCAGTTTCGCACCACAGGGGGATATGACTGAAGCTTTCTTT; CDR3aa: CASSFAPQGDMTEAFF
d_gene: -; abundance: -; j_gene: TRBJ2-1; v_gene: TRBV7-9; CDR3nt: TGTGCCAGCAGCTTAGTACTGAATAATGAGCAGTTCTTC; CDR3aa: CASSLVLNNEQFF
d_gene: TRBD1; abundance: few; j_gene: TRBJ1-1; v_gene: TRBV7-9; CDR3nt: TGTGCCAGCAGCTTAGTAAGGACAGGGCTCCCTGGAGCTTTCTTT; CDR3aa: CASSLVRTGLPGAFF
d_gene: TRBD1; abundance: -; j_gene: TRBJ1-2; v_gene: TRBV5-4; CDR3nt: TGTGCCAGCAGCTTGGCAGGGGGTGGGATGTTTGGCTATGGCTACACCTTC; CDR3aa: CASSLAGGGMFGYGYTF
d_gene: -; abundance: -; j_gene: TRBJ2-5; v_gene: TRBV7-3; CDR3nt: TGTGCCAGCAGCCCCCCAGGGCAAGAGACCCAGTACTTC; CDR3aa: CASSPPGQETQYF
d_gene: -; abundance: -; j_gene: TRBJ1-3; v_gene: TRBV6-5; CDR3nt: TGTGCCAGCAGCCCCTCTACAGTCTCTGGAAACACCATATATTTT; CDR3aa: CASSPSTVSGNTIYF
d_gene: TRBD1; abundance: -; j_gene: TRBJ1-3; v_gene: TRBV18; CDR3nt: TGTGCCAGCTCACCGACAGGGGGATCAGGAAACACCATATATTTT; CDR3aa: CASSPTGGSGNTIYF
d_gene: -; abundance: -; j_gene: TRBJ2-1; v_gene: TRBV10-3; CDR3nt: TGTGCCATCAGTGAGTCATATGGCGGCCTCTCCTACAATGAGCAGTTCTTC; CDR3aa: CAISESYGGLSYNEQFF